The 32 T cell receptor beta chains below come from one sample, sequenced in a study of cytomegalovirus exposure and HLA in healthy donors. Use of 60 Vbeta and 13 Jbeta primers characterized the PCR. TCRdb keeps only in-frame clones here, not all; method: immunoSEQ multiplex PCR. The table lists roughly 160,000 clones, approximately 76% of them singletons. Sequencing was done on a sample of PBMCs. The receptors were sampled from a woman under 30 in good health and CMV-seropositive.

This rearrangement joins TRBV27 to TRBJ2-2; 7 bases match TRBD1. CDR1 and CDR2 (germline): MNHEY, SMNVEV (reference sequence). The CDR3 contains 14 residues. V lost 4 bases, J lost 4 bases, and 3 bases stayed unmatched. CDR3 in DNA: TGTGCCAGCAGTTCCTGGGACAGCACCGGGGAGCTGTTTTTT. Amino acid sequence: CASSSWDSTGELFF.

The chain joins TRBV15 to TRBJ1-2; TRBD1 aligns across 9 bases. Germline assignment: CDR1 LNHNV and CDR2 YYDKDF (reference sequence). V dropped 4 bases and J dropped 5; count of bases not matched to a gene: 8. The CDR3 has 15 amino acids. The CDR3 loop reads CATSNPGQGHYGYTF. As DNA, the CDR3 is TGTGCCACCAGCAACCCGGGACAGGGACATTATGGCTACACCTTC. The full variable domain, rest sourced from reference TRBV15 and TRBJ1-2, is DAMVIQNPRYQVTQFGKPVTLSCSQTLNHNVMYWYQQKSSQAPKLLFHYYDKDFNNEADTPDNFQSRRPNTSFCFLDIRSPGLGDTAMYLCATSNPGQGHYGYTFGSGTRLTVV.

CDR3 DNA sequence: TGCGCCAGCAGCCAAGATTTTAGCGCCTTCTCGGCAGATACGCAGTATTTT. Its protein is CASSQDFSAFSADTQYF. The J gene is TRBJ2-3, the V gene TRBV4-3; D is possibly TRBD2 (5 bases). V was trimmed by 0 bases and J by 4 bases, leaving 17 bases between them. In germline, CDR1 is LGHNA, CDR2 YSLEER. CDR3 length: 17 residues.

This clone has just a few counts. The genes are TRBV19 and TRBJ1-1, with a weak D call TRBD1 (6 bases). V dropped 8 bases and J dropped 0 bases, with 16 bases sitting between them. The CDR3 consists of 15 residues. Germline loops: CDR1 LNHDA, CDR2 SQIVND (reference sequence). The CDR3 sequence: CASPTPGHLNTEAFF. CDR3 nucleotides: TGTGCCAGTCCCACGCCGGGACATCTGAACACTGAAGCTTTCTTT.

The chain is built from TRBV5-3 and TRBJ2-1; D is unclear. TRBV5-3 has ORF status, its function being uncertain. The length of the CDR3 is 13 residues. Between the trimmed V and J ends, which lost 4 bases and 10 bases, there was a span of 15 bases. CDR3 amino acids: CARSPGQVKEQFF. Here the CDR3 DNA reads TGTGCCAGAAGCCCTGGGCAGGTCAAAGAGCAGTTCTTC.

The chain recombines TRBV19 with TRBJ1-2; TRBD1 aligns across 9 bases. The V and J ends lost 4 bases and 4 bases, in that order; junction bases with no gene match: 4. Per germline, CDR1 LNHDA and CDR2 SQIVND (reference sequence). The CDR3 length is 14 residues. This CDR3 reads CASSRGQGPYGYTF. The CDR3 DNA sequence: TGTGCCAGTAGTAGGGGACAGGGCCCCTATGGCTACACCTTC.

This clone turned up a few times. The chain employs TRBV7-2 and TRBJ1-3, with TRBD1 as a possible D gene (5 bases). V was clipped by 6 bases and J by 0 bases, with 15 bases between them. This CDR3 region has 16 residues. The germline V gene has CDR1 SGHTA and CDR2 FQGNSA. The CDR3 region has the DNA TGTGCCAGCAGTCAGACAGAACCCTTCTCTGGAAACACCATATATTTT. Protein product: CASSQTEPFSGNTIYF.

DNA of the CDR3: TGTGCCAGCAGCTTAGCGCATGGGTCAGACTCAAACTATGGCTACACCTTC. Protein product: CASSLAHGSDSNYGYTF. The rearrangement joins TRBV7-9 to TRBJ1-2; D is ambiguous. Between the trimmed V and J ends, which lost 0 bases and 2 bases, there was a span of 16 bases. The CDR3 has 17 amino acids. From germline, CDR1 is SEHNR and CDR2 FQNEAQ (reference sequence).

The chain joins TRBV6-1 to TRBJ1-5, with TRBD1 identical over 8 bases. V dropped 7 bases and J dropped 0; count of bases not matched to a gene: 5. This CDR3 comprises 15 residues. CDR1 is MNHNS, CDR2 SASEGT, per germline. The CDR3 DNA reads TGTGCCAGCATTTGGGACAGGAATAGCAATCAGCCCCAGCATTTT. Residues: CASIWDRNSNQPQHF.

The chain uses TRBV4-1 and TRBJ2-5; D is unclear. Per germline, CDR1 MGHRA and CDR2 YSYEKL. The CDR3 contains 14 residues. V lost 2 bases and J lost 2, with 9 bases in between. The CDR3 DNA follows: TGCGCCAGCAGCCAATTCAGTATACAAGAGACCCAGTACTTC. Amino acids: CASSQFSIQETQYF.

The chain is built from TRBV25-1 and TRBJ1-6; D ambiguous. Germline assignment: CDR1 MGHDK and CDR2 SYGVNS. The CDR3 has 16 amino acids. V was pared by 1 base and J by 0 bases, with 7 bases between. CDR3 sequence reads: CASSEFSNSYNSPLHF. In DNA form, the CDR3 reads TGTGCCAGCAGTGAATTTAGTAACTCCTATAATTCACCCCTCCACTTT.

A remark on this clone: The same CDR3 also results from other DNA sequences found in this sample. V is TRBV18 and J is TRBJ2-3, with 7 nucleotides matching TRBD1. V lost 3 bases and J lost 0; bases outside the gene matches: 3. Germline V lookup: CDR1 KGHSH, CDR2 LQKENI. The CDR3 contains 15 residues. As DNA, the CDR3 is TGTGCCAGCTCACCGGCAGGGGGAAGCACAGATACGCAGTATTTT. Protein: CASSPAGGSTDTQYF.

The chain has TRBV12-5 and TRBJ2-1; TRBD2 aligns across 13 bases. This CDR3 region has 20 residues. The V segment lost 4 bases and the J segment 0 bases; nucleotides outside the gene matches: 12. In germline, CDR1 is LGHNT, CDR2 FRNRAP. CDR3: CASGSMTSGGPKHSYNEQFF. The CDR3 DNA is TGTGCTAGTGGTTCAATGACTAGCGGGGGGCCTAAGCACTCCTACAATGAGCAGTTCTTC.

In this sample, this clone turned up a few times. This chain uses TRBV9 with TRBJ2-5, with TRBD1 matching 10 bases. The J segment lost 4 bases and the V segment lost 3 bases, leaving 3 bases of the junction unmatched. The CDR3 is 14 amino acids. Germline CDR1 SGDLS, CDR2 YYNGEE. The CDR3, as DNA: TGTGCCAGCAGCGCTGGGGACAGGGGAGAGACCCAGTACTTC. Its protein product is CASSAGDRGETQYF.

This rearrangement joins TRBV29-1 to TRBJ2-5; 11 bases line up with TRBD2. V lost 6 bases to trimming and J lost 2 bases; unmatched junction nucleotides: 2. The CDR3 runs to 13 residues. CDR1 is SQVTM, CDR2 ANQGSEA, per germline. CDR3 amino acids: CSVRTSGQETQYF. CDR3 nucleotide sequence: TGCAGCGTCCGGACTAGCGGGCAAGAGACCCAGTACTTC.

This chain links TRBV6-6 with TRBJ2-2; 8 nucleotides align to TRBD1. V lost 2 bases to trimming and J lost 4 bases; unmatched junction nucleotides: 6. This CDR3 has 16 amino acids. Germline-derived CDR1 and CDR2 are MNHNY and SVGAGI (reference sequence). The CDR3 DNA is TGTGCCAGCAGTTACAGGGGGACAGGATCCACCGGGGAGCTGTTTTTT. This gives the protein CASSYRGTGSTGELFF.

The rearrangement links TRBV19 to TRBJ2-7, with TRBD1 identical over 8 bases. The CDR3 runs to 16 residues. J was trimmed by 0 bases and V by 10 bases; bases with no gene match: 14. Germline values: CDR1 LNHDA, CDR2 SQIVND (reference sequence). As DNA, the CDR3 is TGTGCCACCTCCAGAACTTGGACAGGGCGCTCCTACGAGCAGTACTTC. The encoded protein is CATSRTWTGRSYEQYF.

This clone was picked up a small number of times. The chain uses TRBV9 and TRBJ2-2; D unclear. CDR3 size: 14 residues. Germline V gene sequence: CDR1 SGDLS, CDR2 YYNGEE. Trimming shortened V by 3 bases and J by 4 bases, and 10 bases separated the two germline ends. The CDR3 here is CASSGFGSTGELFF. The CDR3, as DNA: TGTGCCAGCAGCGGTTTTGGCAGCACCGGGGAGCTGTTTTTT.

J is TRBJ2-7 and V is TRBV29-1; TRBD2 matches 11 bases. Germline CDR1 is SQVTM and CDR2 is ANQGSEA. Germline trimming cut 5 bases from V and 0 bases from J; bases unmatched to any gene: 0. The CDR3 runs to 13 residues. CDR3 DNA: TGCAGCGTTACTAGCGGGGGCTCCTACGAGCAGTACTTC. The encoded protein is CSVTSGGSYEQYF.

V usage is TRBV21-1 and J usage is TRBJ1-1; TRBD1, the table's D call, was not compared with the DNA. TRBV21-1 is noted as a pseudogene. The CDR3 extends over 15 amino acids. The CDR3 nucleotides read TGTGCCAGCAGCAAAGAGGGGATAATGAACACTGAAGCTTTCTTT. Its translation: CASSKEGIMNTEAFF.

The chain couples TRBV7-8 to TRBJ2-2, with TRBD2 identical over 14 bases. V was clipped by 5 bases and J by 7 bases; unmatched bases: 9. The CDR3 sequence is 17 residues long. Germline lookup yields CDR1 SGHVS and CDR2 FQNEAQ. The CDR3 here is CASSGGLAGAWGGELFF. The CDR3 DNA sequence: TGTGCCAGCAGCGGGGGACTAGCGGGGGCCTGGGGCGGGGAGCTGTTTTTT.

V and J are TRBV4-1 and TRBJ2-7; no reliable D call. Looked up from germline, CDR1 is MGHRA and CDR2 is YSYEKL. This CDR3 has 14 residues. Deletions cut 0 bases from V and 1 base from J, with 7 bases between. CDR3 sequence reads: CASSQETLSYEQYF. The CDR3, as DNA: TGCGCCAGCAGCCAAGAGACACTGTCCTACGAGCAGTACTTC.

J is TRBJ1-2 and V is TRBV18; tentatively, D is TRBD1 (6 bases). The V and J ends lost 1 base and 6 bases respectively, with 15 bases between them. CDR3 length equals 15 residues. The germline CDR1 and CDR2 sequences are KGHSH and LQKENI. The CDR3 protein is CASSPRLDRKDGYTF. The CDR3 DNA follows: TGTGCCAGCTCACCACGGCTCGACAGGAAGGATGGCTACACCTTC. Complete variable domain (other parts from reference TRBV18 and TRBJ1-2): NAGVMQNPRHLVRRRGQEARLRCSPMKGHSHVYWYRQLPEEGLKFMVYLQKENIIDESGMPKERFSAEFPKEGPSILRIQQVVRGDSAAYFCASSPRLDRKDGYTFGSGTRLTVV.

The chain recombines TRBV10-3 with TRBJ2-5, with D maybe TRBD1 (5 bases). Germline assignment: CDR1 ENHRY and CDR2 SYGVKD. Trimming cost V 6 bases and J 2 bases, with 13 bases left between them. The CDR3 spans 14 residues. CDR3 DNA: TGTGCCATCAGAGACAGATCACTTCAAGAGACCCAGTACTTC. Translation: CAIRDRSLQETQYF.

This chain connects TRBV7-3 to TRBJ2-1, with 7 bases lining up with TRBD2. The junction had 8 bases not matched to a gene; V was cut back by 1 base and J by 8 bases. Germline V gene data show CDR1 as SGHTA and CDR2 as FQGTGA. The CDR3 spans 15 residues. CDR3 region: CASSLNGGSRDEQFF. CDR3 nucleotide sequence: TGTGCCAGCAGCTTAAACGGGGGGTCGAGAGATGAGCAGTTCTTC.

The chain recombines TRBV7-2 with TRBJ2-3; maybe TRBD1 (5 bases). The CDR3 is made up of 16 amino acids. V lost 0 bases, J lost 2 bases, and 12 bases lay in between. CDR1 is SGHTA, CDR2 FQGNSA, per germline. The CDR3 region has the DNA TGTGCCAGCAGCTTAGCGCTTGGGGCGTACACAGATACGCAGTATTTT. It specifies CASSLALGAYTDTQYF.

The CDR3: CASSLRPGAGDYEQYF. In DNA, the CDR3 is TGTGCCAGCAGTCTCCGCCCGGGGGCGGGGGACTACGAGCAGTACTTC. The rearrangement uses TRBV28 and TRBJ2-7; D is possibly TRBD2 (7 bases). This CDR3 has 16 residues. V was shortened by 5 bases and J by 3 bases, with 20 bases between the two germline ends. The germline CDR1 and CDR2 sequences are MDHEN and SYDVKM.

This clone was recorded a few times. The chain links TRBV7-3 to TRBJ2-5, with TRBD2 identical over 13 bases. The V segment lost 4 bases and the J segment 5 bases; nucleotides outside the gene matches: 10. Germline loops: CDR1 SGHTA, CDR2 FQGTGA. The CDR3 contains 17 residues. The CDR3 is CASSSGLAGPQGETQYF. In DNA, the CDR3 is TGTGCCAGCAGCTCGGGACTAGCGGGACCCCAGGGGGAGACCCAGTACTTC.

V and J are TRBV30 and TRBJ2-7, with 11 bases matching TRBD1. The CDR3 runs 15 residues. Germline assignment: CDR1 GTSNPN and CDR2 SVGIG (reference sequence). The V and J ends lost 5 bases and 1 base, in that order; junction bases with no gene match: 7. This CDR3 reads CAWDPGTGGSYEQYF. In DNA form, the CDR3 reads TGTGCCTGGGACCCCGGGACAGGGGGTTCCTACGAGCAGTACTTC.

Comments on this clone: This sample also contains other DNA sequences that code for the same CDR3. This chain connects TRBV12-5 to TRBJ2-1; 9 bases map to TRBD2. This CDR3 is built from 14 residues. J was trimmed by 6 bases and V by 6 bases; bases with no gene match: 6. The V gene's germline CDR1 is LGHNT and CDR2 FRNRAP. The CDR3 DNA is TGTGCTAGTGGCGGGAGCGGGGGGTTCAATGAGCAGTTCTTC. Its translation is CASGGSGGFNEQFF. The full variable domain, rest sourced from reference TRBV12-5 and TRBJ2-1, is DARVTQTPRHKVTEMGQEVTMRCQPILGHNTVFWYRQTMMQGLELLAYFRNRAPLDDSGMPKDRFSAEMPDATLATLKIQPSEPRDSAVYFCASGGSGGFNEQFFGPGTRLTVL.

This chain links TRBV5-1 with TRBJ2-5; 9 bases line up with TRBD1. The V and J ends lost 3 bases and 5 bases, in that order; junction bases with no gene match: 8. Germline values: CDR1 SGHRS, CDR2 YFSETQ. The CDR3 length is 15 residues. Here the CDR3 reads CASSWGQGRGETQYF. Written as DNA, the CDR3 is TGCGCCAGCAGCTGGGGACAGGGTAGAGGGGAGACCCAGTACTTC.

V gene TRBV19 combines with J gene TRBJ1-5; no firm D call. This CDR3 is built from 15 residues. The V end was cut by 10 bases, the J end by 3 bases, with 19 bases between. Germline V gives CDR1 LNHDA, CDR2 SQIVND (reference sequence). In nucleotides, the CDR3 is TGTGCCACTACCTCGGAGGTGACGTTCAATCAGCCCCAGCATTTT. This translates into CATTSEVTFNQPQHF.